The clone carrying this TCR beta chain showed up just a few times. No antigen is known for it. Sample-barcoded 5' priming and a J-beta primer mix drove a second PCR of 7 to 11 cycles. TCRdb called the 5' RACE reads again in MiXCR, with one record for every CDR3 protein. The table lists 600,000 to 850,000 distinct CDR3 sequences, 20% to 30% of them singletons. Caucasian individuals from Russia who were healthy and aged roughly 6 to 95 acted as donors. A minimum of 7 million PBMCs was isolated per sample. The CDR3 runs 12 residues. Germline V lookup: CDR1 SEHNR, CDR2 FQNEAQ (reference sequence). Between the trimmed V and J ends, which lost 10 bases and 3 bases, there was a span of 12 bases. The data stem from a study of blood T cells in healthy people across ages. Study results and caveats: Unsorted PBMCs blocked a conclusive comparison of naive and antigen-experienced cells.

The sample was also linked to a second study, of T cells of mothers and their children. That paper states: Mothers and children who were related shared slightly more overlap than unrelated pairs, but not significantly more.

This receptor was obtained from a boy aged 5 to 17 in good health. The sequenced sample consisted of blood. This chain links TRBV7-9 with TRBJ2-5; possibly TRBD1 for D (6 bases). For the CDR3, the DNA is TGTGCCATCAAGGCAGGGGAAGAGACCCAGTACTTC. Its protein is CAIKAGEETQYF.